The next 6 T cell receptor beta chains were all read from a single sample in a study of technical replicates of blood from a handful of donors. Assay used: immunoSEQ multiplex PCR; TCRdb lists only in-frame clones, some missing. The repertoire has approximately 76,000 clones, over 75% of them found once; the top ten carry 0.25%. Sequenced material: T cells isolated from PBMCs. Receptors were obtained from a human donor in good health.

The rearrangement links TRBV5-1 to TRBJ1-4, with D tentatively TRBD1 (6 bases). V dropped 6 bases and J dropped 7 bases, with 10 bases sitting between them. Germline CDR1 reads SGHRS; CDR2 reads YFSETQ. The CDR3 length is 12 residues. CDR3 bases: TGCGCCAGCACGACAGGAGGTGAAAAACTGTTTTTT. Translating it yields CASTTGGEKLFF.

This clone has a handful of counts. The chain joins TRBV7-9 to TRBJ1-2, with D possibly TRBD1 on 5 matching bases. With 4 bases removed from V and 8 bases from J, the gap between germline ends came to 17 bases. This CDR3 has 14 amino acids. Germline assignment: CDR1 SEHNR and CDR2 FQNEAQ (reference sequence). The CDR3: CASSSGGGVSGYTF. DNA of the CDR3: TGTGCCAGCAGCTCCGGCGGGGGAGTTAGCGGCTACACCTTC.

The chain has TRBV29-1 and TRBJ2-5; D is possibly TRBD2 (6 bases). The ends were cut back, 2 bases at V and 3 bases at J, with 16 bases in the middle. The CDR3 sequence is 15 residues long. The germline gives CDR1 SQVTM, CDR2 ANQGSEA. DNA for the CDR3: TGCAGCGTTGAATGGCGGGGCCGCATCGAAGAGACCCAGTACTTC. This gives the protein CSVEWRGRIEETQYF.

The chain is built from TRBV5-1 and TRBJ2-2; perhaps TRBD2 as D (6 bases). Germline-derived CDR1 and CDR2 are SGHRS and YFSETQ. The CDR3 is made up of 15 amino acids. Trimming stripped 5 bases from V and 0 bases from J, with 11 bases between. This CDR3 is CASRAAGTNTGELFF. CDR3 DNA: TGCGCCAGCAGGGCGGCGGGGACGAACACCGGGGAGCTGTTTTTT. The whole variable domain, remainder taken from reference TRBV5-1 and TRBJ2-2, is KAGVTQTPRYLIKTRGQQVTLSCSPISGHRSVSWYQQTPGQGLQFLFEYFSETQRNKGNFPGRFSGRQFSNSRSEMNVSTLELGDSALYLCASRAAGTNTGELFFGEGSRLTVL.

The rearrangement uses TRBV12-5 and TRBJ2-6; possible D gene TRBD1, 6 bases. V was pared by 0 bases and J by 0 bases, with 21 bases between. The CDR3 contains 21 residues. CDR1 and CDR2 (germline): LGHNT, FRNRAP. CDR3 residues: CASGLVMRGFIISSGANVLTF. DNA of the CDR3: TGTGCTAGTGGTTTGGTTATGAGGGGGTTTATTATATCCTCTGGGGCCAACGTCCTGACTTTC.

The chain is built from TRBV28 and TRBJ1-3; 7 nucleotides line up with TRBD1. CDR3 size: 16 residues. V shed 5 bases and J 0 bases; nucleotides not matched to a gene: 7. Germline-derived CDR1 and CDR2 are MDHEN and SYDVKM. As DNA, the CDR3 is TGTGCCAGCAGTGTATACAGGGGAAGCTCTGGAAACACCATATATTTT. This sequence encodes CASSVYRGSSGNTIYF.